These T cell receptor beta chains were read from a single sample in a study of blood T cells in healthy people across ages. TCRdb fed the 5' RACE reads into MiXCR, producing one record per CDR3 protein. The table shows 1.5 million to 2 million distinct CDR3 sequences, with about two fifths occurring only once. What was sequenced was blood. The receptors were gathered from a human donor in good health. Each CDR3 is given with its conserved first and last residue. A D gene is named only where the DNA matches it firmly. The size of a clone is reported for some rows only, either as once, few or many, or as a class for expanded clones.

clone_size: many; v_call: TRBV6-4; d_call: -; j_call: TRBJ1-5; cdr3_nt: TGTGCCAGCCTAGGAGTTAATAGCAATCAGCCCCAGCATTTT; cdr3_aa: CASLGVNSNQPQHF
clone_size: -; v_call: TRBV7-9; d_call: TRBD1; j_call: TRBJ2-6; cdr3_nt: TGTGCCAGCAGCTTCGGGACAGGGACTGGGGCCAACGTCCTGACTTTC; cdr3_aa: CASSFGTGTGANVLTF
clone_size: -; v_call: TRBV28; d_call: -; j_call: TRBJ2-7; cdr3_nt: TGTGCCACCTTATCAGGGGATACTACCTACGAGCAGTACTTC; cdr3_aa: CATLSGDTTYEQYF
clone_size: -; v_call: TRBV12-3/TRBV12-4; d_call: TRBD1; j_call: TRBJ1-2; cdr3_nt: TGTGCCAGCAGTTTATTCGTCAGGGGGCTACCCAGCTACACCTTC; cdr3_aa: CASSLFVRGLPSYTF
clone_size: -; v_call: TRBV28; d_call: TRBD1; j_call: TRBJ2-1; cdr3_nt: TGTGCCACCGGCCCCGGGACAGGTTACAATGAGCAGTTCTTC; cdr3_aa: CATGPGTGYNEQFF
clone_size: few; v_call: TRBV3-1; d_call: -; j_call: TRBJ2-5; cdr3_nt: TGTGCCAGCAGCCAAATAAGCCTTCCTCAAGAGACCCAGTACTTC; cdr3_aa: CASSQISLPQETQYF
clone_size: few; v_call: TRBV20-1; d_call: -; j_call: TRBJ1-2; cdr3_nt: TGCAGTGCCCTGAATGGGGGAATGGGCTATGGCTACACCTTC; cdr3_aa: CSALNGGMGYGYTF
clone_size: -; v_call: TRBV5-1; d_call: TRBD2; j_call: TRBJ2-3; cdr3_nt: TGCGCCAGCAGCCTACGGACTAGTGGAGTGAATACGCAGTATTTT; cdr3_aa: CASSLRTSGVNTQYF
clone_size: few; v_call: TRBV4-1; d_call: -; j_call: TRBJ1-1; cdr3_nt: TGCGCCAGCAGGGGGCTACTCAAGAACACTGAAGCTTTCTTT; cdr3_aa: CASRGLLKNTEAFF
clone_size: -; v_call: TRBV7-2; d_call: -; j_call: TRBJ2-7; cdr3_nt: TGTGCCAGCAGCGTCCGGGGTTGCTACGAGCAGTACTTC; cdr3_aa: CASSVRGCYEQYF
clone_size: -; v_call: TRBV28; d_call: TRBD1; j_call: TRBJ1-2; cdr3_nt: TGTGCCAGCAGTTTGAGGCAGGGGGCCCTAGGGTACTATGGCTACACCTTC; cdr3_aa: CASSLRQGALGYYGYTF
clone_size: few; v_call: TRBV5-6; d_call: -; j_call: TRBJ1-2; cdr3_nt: TGTGCCAGCAGCTTGGCGGGGTATCCCCAGGGGTACACCTTC; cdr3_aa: CASSLAGYPQGYTF
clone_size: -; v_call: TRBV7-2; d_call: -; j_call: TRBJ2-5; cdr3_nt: TGTGCCAGCAGCTCCCAGCGGGGGGGACAGGGAGAGGAGCAGTACTTC; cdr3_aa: CASSSQRGGQGEEQYF
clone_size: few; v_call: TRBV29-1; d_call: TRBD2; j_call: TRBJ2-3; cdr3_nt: TGCAGCGCTGCATGGACTAGCGGGGTGAGCACAGATACGCAGTATTTT; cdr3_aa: CSAAWTSGVSTDTQYF
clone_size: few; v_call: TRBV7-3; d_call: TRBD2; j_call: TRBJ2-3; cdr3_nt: TGTGCCAGCAGCCCCGGGGGGGCTGGCACAGATACGCAGTATTTT; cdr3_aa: CASSPGGAGTDTQYF
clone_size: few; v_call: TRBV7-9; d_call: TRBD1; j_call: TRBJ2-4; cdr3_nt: TGTGCCAGTAGCTATCAGCCGGGACAGCGAGCCAAAAACATTCAGTACTTC; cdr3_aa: CASSYQPGQRAKNIQYF
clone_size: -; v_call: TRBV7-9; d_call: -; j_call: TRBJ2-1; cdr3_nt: TGTGCCAGCACCAATAGGGTTGAGCAGTTCTTC; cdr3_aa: CASTNRVEQFF
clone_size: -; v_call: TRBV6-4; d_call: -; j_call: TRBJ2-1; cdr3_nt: TGTGCCAGCAGCGTCGACCTGAACAATGAGCAGTTCTTC; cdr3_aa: CASSVDLNNEQFF
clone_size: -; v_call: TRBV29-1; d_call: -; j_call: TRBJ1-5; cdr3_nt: TGCAGCGTTCGGGCAGGAAATCAGCCCCAGCATTTT; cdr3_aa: CSVRAGNQPQHF
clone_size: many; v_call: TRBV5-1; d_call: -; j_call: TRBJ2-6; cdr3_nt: TGCGCCAGCAGCTTCGCAGGGGCTGGGGCCAACGTCCTGACTTTC; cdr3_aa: CASSFAGAGANVLTF
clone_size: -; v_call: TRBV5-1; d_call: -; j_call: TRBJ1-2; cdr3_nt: TGCGCCAGCAGCTTGGAGGAGGTTCCTAACTATGGCTACACCTTC; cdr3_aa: CASSLEEVPNYGYTF
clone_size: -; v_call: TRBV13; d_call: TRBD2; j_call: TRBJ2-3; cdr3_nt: TGTGCCAGCACCCTCGGGAGCGGGGGTTACACAGATACGCAGTATTTT; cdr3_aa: CASTLGSGGYTDTQYF
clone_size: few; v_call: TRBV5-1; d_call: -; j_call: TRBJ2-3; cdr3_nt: TGCGCCAGCAGCTTGGGAAGGTCGCCGCAGTATTTT; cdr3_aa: CASSLGRSPQYF
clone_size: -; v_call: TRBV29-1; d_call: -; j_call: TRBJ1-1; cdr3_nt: TGCAGCGTTGATTTGGGGGTCGACCCCACTGAAGCTTTCTTT; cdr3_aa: CSVDLGVDPTEAFF